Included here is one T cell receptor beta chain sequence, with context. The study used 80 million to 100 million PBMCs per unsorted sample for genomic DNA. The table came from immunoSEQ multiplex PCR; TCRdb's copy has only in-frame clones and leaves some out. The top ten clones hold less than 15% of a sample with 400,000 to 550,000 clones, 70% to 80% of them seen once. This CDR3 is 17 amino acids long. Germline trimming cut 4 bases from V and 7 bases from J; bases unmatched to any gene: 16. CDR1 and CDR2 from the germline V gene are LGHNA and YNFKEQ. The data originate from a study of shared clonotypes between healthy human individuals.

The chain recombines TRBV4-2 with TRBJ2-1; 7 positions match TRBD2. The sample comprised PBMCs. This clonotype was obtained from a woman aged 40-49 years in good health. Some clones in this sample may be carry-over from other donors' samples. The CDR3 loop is CASSPTTGGSVVNEQFF. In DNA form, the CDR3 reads TGTGCCAGCAGCCCGACGACGGGCGGGAGTGTCGTAAATGAGCAGTTCTTC.